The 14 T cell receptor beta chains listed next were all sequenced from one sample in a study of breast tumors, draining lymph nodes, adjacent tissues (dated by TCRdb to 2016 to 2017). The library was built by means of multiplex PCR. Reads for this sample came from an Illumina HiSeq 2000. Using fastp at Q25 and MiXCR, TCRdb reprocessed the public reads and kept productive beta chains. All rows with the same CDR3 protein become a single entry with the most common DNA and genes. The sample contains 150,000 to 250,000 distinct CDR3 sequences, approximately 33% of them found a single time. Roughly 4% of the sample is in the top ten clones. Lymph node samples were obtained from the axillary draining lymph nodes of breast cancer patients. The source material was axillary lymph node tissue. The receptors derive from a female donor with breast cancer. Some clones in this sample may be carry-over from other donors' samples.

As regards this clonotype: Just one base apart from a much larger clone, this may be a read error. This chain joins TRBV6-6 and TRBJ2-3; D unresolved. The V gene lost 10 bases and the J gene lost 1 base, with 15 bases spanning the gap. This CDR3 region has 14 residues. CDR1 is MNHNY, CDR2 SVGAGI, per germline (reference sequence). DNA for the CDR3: TGTGCCACCACGGTCGGTGCTGGCACAGATACGCAGTATTTT. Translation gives CATTVGAGTDTQYF.

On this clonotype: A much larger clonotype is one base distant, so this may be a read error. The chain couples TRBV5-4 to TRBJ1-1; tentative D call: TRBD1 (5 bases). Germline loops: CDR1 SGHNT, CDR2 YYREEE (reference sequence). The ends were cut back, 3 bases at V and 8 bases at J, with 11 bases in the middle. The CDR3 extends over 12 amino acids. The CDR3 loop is CASSSLTVEAFF. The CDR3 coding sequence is TGTGCCAGCAGCTCATTGACAGTGGAAGCTTTCTTT.

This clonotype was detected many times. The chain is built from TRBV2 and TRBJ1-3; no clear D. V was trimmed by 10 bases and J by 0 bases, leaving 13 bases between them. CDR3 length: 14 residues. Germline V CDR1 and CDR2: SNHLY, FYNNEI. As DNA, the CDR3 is TGTGCCACCGCAGGACCAATCTCTGGAAACACCATATATTTT. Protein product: CATAGPISGNTIYF.

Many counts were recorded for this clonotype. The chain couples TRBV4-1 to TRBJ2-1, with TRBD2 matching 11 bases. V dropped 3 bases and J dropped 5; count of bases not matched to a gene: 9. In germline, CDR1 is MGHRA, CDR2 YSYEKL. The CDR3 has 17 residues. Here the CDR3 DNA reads TGCGCCAGCAGCCACGTGCTAGCGGGGGGACAAAACAATGAGCAGTTCTTC. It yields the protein CASSHVLAGGQNNEQFF.

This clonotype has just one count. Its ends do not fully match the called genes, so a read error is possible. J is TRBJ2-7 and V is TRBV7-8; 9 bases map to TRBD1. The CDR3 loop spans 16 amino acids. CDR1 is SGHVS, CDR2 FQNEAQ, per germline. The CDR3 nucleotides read TGCGCCAGCAGCCAAGCGCCGGGACAGGGCCCCTACGAGCAGTACTTC. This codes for CASSQAPGQGPYEQYF.

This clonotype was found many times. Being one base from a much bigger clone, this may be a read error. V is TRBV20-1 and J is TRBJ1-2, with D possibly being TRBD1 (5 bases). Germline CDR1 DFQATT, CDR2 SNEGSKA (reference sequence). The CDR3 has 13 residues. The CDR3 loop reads CSARGQGIYAYTF. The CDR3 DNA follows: TGCAGTGCTAGGGGGCAGGGTATCTATGCCTACACCTTC.

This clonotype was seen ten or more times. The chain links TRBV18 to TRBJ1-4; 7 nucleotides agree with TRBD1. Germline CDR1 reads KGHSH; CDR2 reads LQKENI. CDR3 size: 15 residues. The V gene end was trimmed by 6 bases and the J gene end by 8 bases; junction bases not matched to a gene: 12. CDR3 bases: TGTGCCAGCTCCCCCGATAGAGAGGGGGCGGAAAAACTGTTTTTT. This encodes CASSPDREGAEKLFF.

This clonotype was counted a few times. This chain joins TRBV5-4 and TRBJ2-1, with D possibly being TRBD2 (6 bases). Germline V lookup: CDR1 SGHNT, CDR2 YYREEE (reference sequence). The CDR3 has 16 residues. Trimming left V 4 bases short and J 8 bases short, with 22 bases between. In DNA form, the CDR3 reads TGTGCCAGCAGCCCCGCGCTGGGGCGGCGGGGCGATGAGCAGTTCTTC. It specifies CASSPALGRRGDEQFF. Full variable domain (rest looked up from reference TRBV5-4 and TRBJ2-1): ETGVTQSPTHLIKTRGQQVTLRCSSQSGHNTVSWYQQALGQGPQFIFQYYREEENGRGNFPPRFSGLQFPNYSSELNVNALELDDSALYLCASSPALGRRGDEQFFGPGTRLTVL.

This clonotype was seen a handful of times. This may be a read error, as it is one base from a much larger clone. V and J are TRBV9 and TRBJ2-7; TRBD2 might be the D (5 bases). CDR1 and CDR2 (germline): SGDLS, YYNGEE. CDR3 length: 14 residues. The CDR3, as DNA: TGTGCCAGCAGCCCGGACTTCCTGCACTACGAGCAGTCCTTC. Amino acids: CASSPDFLHYEQSF.

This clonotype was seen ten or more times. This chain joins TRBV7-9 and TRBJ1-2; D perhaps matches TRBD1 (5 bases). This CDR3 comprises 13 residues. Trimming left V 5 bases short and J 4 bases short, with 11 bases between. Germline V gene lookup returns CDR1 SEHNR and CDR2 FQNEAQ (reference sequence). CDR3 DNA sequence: TGTGCCAGCAGCATGAGGGACCGCTATGGCTACACCTTC. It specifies CASSMRDRYGYTF. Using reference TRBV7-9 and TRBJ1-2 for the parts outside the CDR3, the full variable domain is DTGVSQNPRHKITKRGQNVTFRCDPISEHNRLYWYRQTLGQGPEFLTYFQNEAQLEKSRLLSDRFSAERPKGSFSTLEIQRTEQGDSAMYLCASSMRDRYGYTFGSGTRLTVV.

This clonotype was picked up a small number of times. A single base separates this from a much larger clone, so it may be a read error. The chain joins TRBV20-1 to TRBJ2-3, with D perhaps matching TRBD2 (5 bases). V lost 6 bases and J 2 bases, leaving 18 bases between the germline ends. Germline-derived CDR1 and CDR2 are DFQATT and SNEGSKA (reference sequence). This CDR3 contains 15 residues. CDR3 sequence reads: CSAQEWSGPTDTQYF. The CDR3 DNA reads TGCAGTGCGCAGGAGTGGAGCGGCCCCACAGATACGCAGTATTTT.

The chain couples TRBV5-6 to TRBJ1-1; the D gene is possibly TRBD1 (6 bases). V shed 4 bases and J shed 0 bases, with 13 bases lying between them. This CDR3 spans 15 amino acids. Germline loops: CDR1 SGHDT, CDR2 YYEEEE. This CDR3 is CASSTGQLLNTEAFF. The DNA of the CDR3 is TGTGCCAGCAGCACTGGACAGCTCCTGAACACTGAAGCTTTCTTT.

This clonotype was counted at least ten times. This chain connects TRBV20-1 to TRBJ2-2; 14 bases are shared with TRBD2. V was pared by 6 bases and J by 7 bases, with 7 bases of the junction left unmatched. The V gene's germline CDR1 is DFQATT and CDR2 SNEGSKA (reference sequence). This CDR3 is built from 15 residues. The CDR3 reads CSALTSGGDHGELFF. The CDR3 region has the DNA TGCAGTGCCCTGACTAGCGGGGGGGATCACGGGGAGCTGTTTTTT.

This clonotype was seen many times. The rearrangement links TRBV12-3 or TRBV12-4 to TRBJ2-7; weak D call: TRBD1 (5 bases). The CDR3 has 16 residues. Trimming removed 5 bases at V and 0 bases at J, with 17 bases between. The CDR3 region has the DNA TGTGCCAGCAGTCCCTTACAGGCCACAAGCTCCTACGAGCAGTACTTC. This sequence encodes CASSPLQATSSYEQYF.